Below are 23 T cell receptor beta chains sequenced from a single sample in a study of breast tumors, draining lymph nodes, adjacent tissues. Samples came from axillary lymph nodes draining the breast cancer. TCRdb used MiXCR to reprocess the multiplex PCR reads, holding one entry per CDR3 protein. The repertoire consists of approximately 280,000 distinct CDR3 sequences, with about 30% occurring once and the leading ten covering about 1%. The sample was axillary lymph node tissue. Every receptor here comes from a female donor with breast cancer. Some clones in this sample may be carry-over from other donors' samples.

This clonotype was detected ten times or more. The gene calls are TRBV4-1 and TRBJ2-1; D is ambiguous. The CDR3 has 15 amino acids. Trimming took 2 bases from V and 0 from J, leaving 8 bases between them. CDR1 is MGHRA, CDR2 YSYEKL, per germline. This chain's CDR3 is CASSQQRLSYNEQFF. DNA for the CDR3: TGCGCCAGCAGCCAACAGCGACTCTCCTACAATGAGCAGTTCTTC.

This clonotype was observed many times. The rearrangement joins TRBV12-3 or TRBV12-4 to TRBJ2-5; 8 nucleotides match TRBD2. Unmatched junction bases numbered 5, after V lost 7 bases and J lost 1 base. This CDR3 is built from 14 residues. CDR3 loop: CASILSGTQETQYF. In nucleotides, the CDR3 is TGTGCCAGCATTCTTAGCGGGACCCAAGAGACCCAGTACTTC.

In this sample, this clonotype turned up many times. This chain joins TRBV11-3 and TRBJ2-7, with 9 nucleotides matching TRBD1. The CDR3 totals 14 residues. From germline, CDR1 is SGHNT and CDR2 YENEEA. Trimming removed 5 bases from V and 2 bases from J; junction bases left unmatched: 4. The DNA of the CDR3 is TGTGCCAGCAGCCCATGGGACAGGGCCTACGAGCAGTACTTC. Translating gives CASSPWDRAYEQYF.

Of note for this clonotype: One junction end disagrees with the germline gene, perhaps due to a read error. The rearrangement links TRBV14 to TRBJ2-2; TRBD1 matches 7 bases. CDR3 size: 19 residues. CDR1 and CDR2 from the germline V gene are SGHDN and FVKESK. The CDR3 sequence is CASNQIFTTGTVTAGELFF. CDR3 DNA: TGTGCCAGCAACCAAATCTTCACGACCGGGACAGTAACCGCCGGGGAGCTGTTTTTT.

The rearrangement links TRBV20-1 to TRBJ1-6; possibly TRBD1 for D (6 bases). Germline values: CDR1 DFQATT, CDR2 SNEGSKA (reference sequence). The CDR3 loop spans 12 amino acids. Trimming removed 5 bases from V and 7 bases from J, with 9 bases in between. CDR3 residues: CSAWTVNSPLHF. The CDR3 DNA reads TGCAGTGCTTGGACAGTGAATTCACCCCTCCACTTT.

At least ten counts were recorded for this clonotype. The rearrangement uses TRBV29-1 and TRBJ2-1; D gene uncertain. The CDR3 covers 13 residues. V was clipped by 2 bases and J by 0 bases, with 5 bases between them. The germline CDR1 and CDR2 sequences are SQVTM and ANQGSEA. CDR3 DNA: TGCAGCGTTGAATCATACTCCTACAATGAGCAGTTCTTC. This gives the protein CSVESYSYNEQFF.

This chain connects TRBV19 to TRBJ2-2; D might be TRBD1 (6 bases). The CDR3 runs to 15 residues. Between the trimmed V and J ends, which lost 8 bases and 1 base, there was a span of 14 bases. The germline CDR1 and CDR2 sequences are LNHDA and SQIVND (reference sequence). In DNA, the CDR3 is TGTGCCAGTTCAGTCCCGGGACAGAACACCGGGGAGCTGTTTTTT. Amino acids: CASSVPGQNTGELFF.

The V and J genes are TRBV11-2 and TRBJ2-2; maybe TRBD1 (6 bases). The CDR3 has 15 residues. V was cut by 1 base and J by 5 bases, with 11 bases left in between. Per germline, CDR1 SGHAT and CDR2 FQNNGV. The CDR3 region has the DNA TGTGCCAGCAGCTTAGCTCCAGGGGCTACCGGGGAGCTGTTTTTT. Translating it yields CASSLAPGATGELFF.

In this sample, this clonotype turned up many times. The chain employs TRBV9 and TRBJ2-7; D may be TRBD1 or TRBD2 (5 bases each). The germline V gene encodes CDR1 SGDLS and CDR2 YYNGEE. The CDR3 is made up of 13 amino acids. V shed 2 bases and J shed 3 bases, with 9 bases lying between them. The CDR3 loop reads CASSVGPNYEQYF. The CDR3, as DNA: TGTGCCAGCAGCGTGGGACCCAACTACGAGCAGTACTTC.

J is TRBJ1-2 and V is TRBV29-1; 7 bases fit TRBD1. Germline V gene sequence: CDR1 SQVTM, CDR2 ANQGSEA. The CDR3 covers 14 residues. The trim removed 8 bases at V and 0 bases at J, leaving 9 bases unmatched. The CDR3 protein is CSSLDRAPNYGYTF. In DNA, the CDR3 is TGCAGCAGTTTAGACAGGGCTCCTAACTATGGCTACACCTTC.

The chain combines TRBV6-1 with TRBJ2-1; D unresolved. The CDR3 has 16 amino acids. Germline CDR1 MNHNS, CDR2 SASEGT. V was shortened by 5 bases and J by 4 bases, with 18 bases between the two germline ends. The CDR3 DNA follows: TGTGCCAGCAGTCAGTTTCGGCAGCCAATATACAATGAGCAGTTCTTC. Its translation is CASSQFRQPIYNEQFF.

This clonotype appeared many times. The chain is built from TRBV24-1 and TRBJ2-1; 9 nucleotides line up with TRBD2. CDR3 length: 16 amino acids. V shed 5 bases and J 4 bases; nucleotides not matched to a gene: 8. The germline gives CDR1 KGHDR, CDR2 SFDVKD. CDR3 protein: CATSGGGGRVYNEQFF. DNA of the CDR3: TGTGCCACCAGTGGTGGTGGCGGGAGGGTTTACAATGAGCAGTTCTTC.

This clonotype was observed a few times. A read error may explain this, as a much larger clone is one base away. CDR3 amino acids: CASSPETVNYGCTF. The CDR3 nucleotides are TGCGCCAGCAGCCCCGAGACAGTTAACTATGGCTGCACCTTC. The rearrangement joins TRBV5-1 to TRBJ1-2, with D maybe TRBD1 (5 bases). The CDR3 runs to 14 residues. CDR1 is SGHRS, CDR2 YFSETQ, per germline.

Details on this clonotype: A read error may be the cause here, since a much bigger clone is one base away. The chain employs TRBV7-9 and TRBJ1-2; maybe TRBD1 (5 bases). Germline V gene data show CDR1 as SEHNR and CDR2 as FQNEAQ (reference sequence). Trimming pared 1 base from V and 3 bases from J, leaving 12 bases between. CDR3 length: 15 residues. This chain's CDR3 is CASSLGGTFDYGYTF. The CDR3 DNA reads as TGTGCCAGCAGCTTAGGCGGGACTTTTGACTATGGCTACACCTTC. Full variable domain (rest looked up from reference TRBV7-9 and TRBJ1-2): DTGVSQNPRHKITKRGQNVTFRCDPISEHNRLYWYRQTLGQGPEFLTYFQNEAQLEKSRLLSDRFSAERPKGSFSTLEIQRTEQGDSAMYLCASSLGGTFDYGYTFGSGTRLTVV.

This clonotype was observed at least ten times. J is TRBJ2-7 and V is TRBV7-9; tentative D call: TRBD2 (6 bases). V lost 3 bases to trimming and J lost 1 base, with 10 bases between them. This CDR3 is built from 14 residues. Germline CDR1 and CDR2: SEHNR and FQNEAQ (reference sequence). CDR3 protein: CASSFTGVSYEQYF. As DNA, the CDR3 is TGTGCCAGCAGCTTCACGGGAGTTTCCTACGAGCAGTACTTC.

This clonotype turned up a few times. The chain joins TRBV7-2 to TRBJ1-1, with D uncertain. This CDR3 region has 14 residues. V was cut by 3 bases and J by 0 bases, with 8 bases left in between. CDR1 and CDR2 (germline): SGHTA, FQGNSA. CDR3 loop: CASSLIGMNTEAFF. CDR3 nucleotide sequence: TGTGCCAGCAGCTTGATTGGAATGAACACTGAAGCTTTCTTT.

The chain joins TRBV30 to TRBJ1-1, with D possibly being TRBD1 (6 bases). Looked up from germline, CDR1 is GTSNPN and CDR2 is SVGIG (reference sequence). The CDR3 spans 14 residues. Trimming took 3 bases from V and 5 from J, leaving 16 bases between them. Written as DNA, the CDR3 is TGTGCCTGGAGGGGGTGGGGGCAGGGAACTGAAGCTTTCTTT. It encodes CAWRGWGQGTEAFF. Full variable domain (remainder filled in from reference TRBV30 and TRBJ1-1): SQTIHQWPATLVQPVGSPLSLECTVEGTSNPNLYWYRQAAGRGLQLLFYSVGIGQISSEVPQNLSASRPQDRQFILSSKKLLLSDSGFYLCAWRGWGQGTEAFFGQGTRLTVV.

This clonotype has at least ten counts. V is TRBV11-2 and J is TRBJ2-3, with D unresolved. The V end lost 3 bases, the J end lost 5 bases, and 15 bases lay between the germline ends. The CDR3 spans 15 residues. The germline V gene has CDR1 SGHAT and CDR2 FQNNGV. CDR3 DNA sequence: TGTGCCAGCAGCTTTCGAGCCCGACTGGGAGATACGCAGTATTTT. Translation: CASSFRARLGDTQYF.

This clonotype showed up many times. The chain recombines TRBV10-3 with TRBJ2-7; the D gene is possibly TRBD2 (5 bases). The CDR3 has 12 amino acids. Germline V CDR1 and CDR2: ENHRY, SYGVKD. V lost 10 bases and J 0 bases, leaving 10 bases between the germline ends. CDR3 in DNA: TGTGCCAGCGGGCCCAGCTCCTACGAGCAGTACTTC. Protein product: CASGPSSYEQYF.

This clonotype was recorded at least ten times. This chain connects TRBV20-1 to TRBJ2-3; 9 nucleotides agree with TRBD2. This CDR3 has 15 residues. Germline trimming cut 3 bases from V and 0 bases from J; bases unmatched to any gene: 4. Germline CDR1 reads DFQATT; CDR2 reads SNEGSKA (reference sequence). Here the CDR3 DNA reads TGCAGTGCTAGCCCTAGCGGGACTAGCACAGATACGCAGTATTTT. Its protein product is CSASPSGTSTDTQYF.

The chain couples TRBV6-4 to TRBJ2-7, with D tentatively TRBD2 (7 bases). This CDR3 spans 15 amino acids. From germline, CDR1 is MRHNA and CDR2 SNTAGT. V lost 11 bases and J lost 0, with 20 bases in between. The CDR3, as DNA: TGTGCCCCCAGGCCCGGGGGGCGGACCTCCTACGAGCAGTACTTC. This translates into CAPRPGGRTSYEQYF.

In its sample, this clonotype was seen many times. V gene TRBV6-5 combines with J gene TRBJ1-2, with unresolved D. Trimming shortened V by 4 bases and J by 7 bases, and 7 bases separated the two germline ends. Per the germline V gene, CDR1 is MNHEY and CDR2 is SVGAGI. This CDR3 has 11 amino acids. The CDR3 loop reads CASSSRFGYTF. The CDR3 coding sequence is TGTGCCAGCAGTTCCCGTTTTGGCTACACCTTC.

There are many counts of this clonotype. The CDR3 DNA reads as TGTGCCAGCAGCTTAAAGCCGCATAACACCGGGGAGCTGTTTTTT. Amino acid sequence: CASSLKPHNTGELFF. The chain couples TRBV11-2 to TRBJ2-2; D is undetermined. V was shortened by 2 bases and J by 2 bases, with 9 bases between the two germline ends. The CDR3 has 15 amino acids. Germline V gives CDR1 SGHAT, CDR2 FQNNGV.